This TCR beta chain was captured in a study of cytomegalovirus exposure and HLA in healthy donors (dated by TCRdb to about 2017). Broadly, across the study: The 666 repertoires of the first cohort and the 120 validation repertoires were produced on the same platform, according to a later analysis. The study aimed to test whether signatures of past pathogen exposure could be identified by cataloging public T cell receptors. Along with the approximately 620-subject first cohort, a separate validation cohort of around 120 different subjects was used. The study combined high-throughput TCR immunosequencing, statistical association of individual TCRs with disease status, and machine learning to predict cytomegalovirus infection status.

V is cut back by 3 bases and J by 4 bases, with 10 bases in the junction unmatched. For CDR1 and CDR2, the germline V gene (reference sequence) lists LNHDA and SQIVND. The CDR3 starts with the cysteine, ends with the phenylalanine, and has 16 residues. Only the CDR3 region is kept as DNA, spanning 48 bases read in frame from base 1. What the study reported, not specific to this receptor: Cytomegalovirus status was reported to be diagnosed by the classifier with high specificity and sensitivity in both the original and validation cohorts. In vitro tests confirmed that a few of the cytomegalovirus-associated TCR beta chains recognize cytomegalovirus antigens. A total of roughly 160 TCR beta chains were listed by the study as associated with cytomegalovirus. Of the cluster scores, 85% to 95% were above 0 in a later analysis, which found that TCRs clustered in the first cohort also tended to co-occur in the roughly 130 validation repertoires. A later analysis lacked HLA typing for the validation cohort, so it scored co-occurrence in that cohort across all 110 or so repertoires. Most TCR sequences were seen in very few donors, while some public TCRs were found in many individuals. The authors suggested that the approach could potentially be extended to other disease states and immunological phenotypes.

The donors belonged to the validation cohort of over a hundred subjects, which was separate from the approximately 700-subject first cohort. This clone was counted once. Its antigen is not yet known. Within one base of it there is no much larger clone, and no base qualities were kept. Receptor amplification or capture employed the immunoSEQ multiplex PCR assay. The paper's data handling went like this. A statistical classification framework was built for diagnosing cytomegalovirus status from the catalog of TCR beta chain sequences. TCRdb obtained this table from immuneACCESS and retained in-frame rearrangements with V and J assigned. These tables miss some clones; where compared with another copy, unresolved V genes account for less than half of the shortfall, and the remainder is unexplained. Clone size and the V and J calls come from that table; the DNA yielded D and trimming. The table for this sample lists 150,000 to 200,000 clones; 80% to 90% of them were counted only once. The ten largest clones take up under 15% of the sample.

The sequenced sample consisted of PBMCs. This TCR was sampled from a woman aged 25 to 39 in good health and CMV-seropositive. In this chain, TRBV19 is recombined with TRBJ2-7; TRBD2 aligns with 9 central bases. The DNA reads as follows: TGTGCCAGTAGTATTCGAGGTAGCGGGGGAAATTACGAGCAGTACTTC. It codes for CASSIRGSGGNYEQYF.